The 18 T cell receptor beta chains listed next were all sequenced from one sample in a study of control samples from healthy donors and cancer patients (dated by TCRdb to about 2020). Library generation was performed with the immunoSEQ multiplex PCR assay. What TCRdb holds here is the immuneACCESS table cut down to in-frame rearrangements. Part of the clones is not present; checked against another copy, under half of the missing clones reflect an unresolved V gene, and the others are unexplained. The table for this sample lists roughly 170,000 clones; about 93% of them were counted only once. Almost 1.5% of the sample belongs to the ten largest clones. The sequencing sample was made of blood. The receptors here all came from a man in his late teens or twenties in good health.

In its sample, this clone was seen once. The rearrangement links TRBV28 to TRBJ1-1; D remains unclear. V lost 5 bases to trimming and J lost 4 bases, with 17 bases between them. Looked up from germline, CDR1 is MDHEN and CDR2 is SYDVKM. This CDR3 is built from 15 residues. The CDR3 is CASSEPSRRGTEAFF. The DNA of the CDR3 is TGTGCCAGCAGTGAGCCATCCCGGCGGGGCACTGAAGCTTTCTTT.

The J gene is TRBJ2-7, the V gene TRBV7-9; D gene uncertain. The CDR3 has 13 amino acids. V lost 3 bases, J lost 1 base, and 7 bases lay in between. Germline V gene lookup returns CDR1 SEHNR and CDR2 FQNEAQ (reference sequence). The CDR3 DNA reads TGTGCCAGCAGCTTTACCGGATCCTACGAGCAGTACTTC. Protein sequence: CASSFTGSYEQYF.

The CDR3 sequence: CASSLYPIPGGGYNSPLHF. The CDR3 DNA reads TGTGCCAGCAGTCTCTATCCCATTCCAGGGGGTGGCTATAATTCACCCCTCCACTTT. The chain joins TRBV27 to TRBJ1-6; TRBD1 aligns across 7 bases. CDR1 and CDR2 (germline): MNHEY, SMNVEV (reference sequence). The CDR3 totals 19 residues. The J segment lost 3 bases and the V segment lost 5 bases, leaving 16 bases of the junction unmatched.

The CDR3 spells CASSGTVNTGELFF. CDR3 nucleotide sequence: TGTGCCAGCAGCGGGACAGTGAACACCGGGGAGCTGTTTTTT. The rearrangement uses TRBV6-5 and TRBJ2-2; 7 nucleotides line up with TRBD1. CDR3 length: 14 residues. Germline loops: CDR1 MNHEY, CDR2 SVGAGI. V lost 6 bases, J lost 1 base, and 2 bases stayed unmatched.

This rearrangement joins TRBV7-9 to TRBJ1-2; D is uncertain. The germline CDR1 and CDR2 sequences are SEHNR and FQNEAQ (reference sequence). V lost 5 bases and J 4 bases, leaving 11 bases between the germline ends. This CDR3 contains 13 residues. CDR3 loop: CASSPRGSYGYTF. In nucleotides, the CDR3 is TGTGCCAGCAGCCCCCGAGGGAGCTATGGCTACACCTTC. Filled out from reference TRBV7-9 and TRBJ1-2, the complete variable domain reads DTGVSQNPRHKITKRGQNVTFRCDPISEHNRLYWYRQTLGQGPEFLTYFQNEAQLEKSRLLSDRFSAERPKGSFSTLEIQRTEQGDSAMYLCASSPRGSYGYTFGSGTRLTVV.

This clone has only one observation. This sequence joins TRBV18 and TRBJ2-7; 9 nucleotides match TRBD1. The germline CDR1 and CDR2 sequences are KGHSH and LQKENI. This CDR3 is 15 amino acids long. Trimming cost V 1 base and J 4 bases; bases outside gene matches: 5. As DNA, the CDR3 is TGTGCCAGCTCACCACTAAAACAGGGGGCTTACGAGCAGTACTTC. Translating gives CASSPLKQGAYEQYF.

This chain uses TRBV18 with TRBJ1-2, with 9 bases that match TRBD1. Germline CDR1 and CDR2: KGHSH and LQKENI. The CDR3 contains 17 residues. Trimming removed 6 bases from V and 4 bases from J; junction bases left unmatched: 15. CDR3: CASSSNSGTGSTYGYTF. The DNA of the CDR3 is TGTGCCAGCTCGTCTAACTCCGGGACAGGGTCCACCTATGGCTACACCTTC.

This clone is a singleton in its sample. The chain links TRBV30 to TRBJ2-2; D remains ambiguous. Germline lookup yields CDR1 GTSNPN and CDR2 SVGIG (reference sequence). The CDR3 contains 15 residues. V was shortened by 0 bases and J by 2 bases, with 10 bases between the two germline ends. CDR3 residues: CAWSVLTLNTGELFF. The CDR3, as DNA: TGTGCCTGGAGTGTACTGACTCTTAACACCGGGGAGCTGTTTTTT. Combining the CDR3 with reference TRBV30 and TRBJ2-2 gives the whole variable domain SQTIHQWPATLVQPVGSPLSLECTVEGTSNPNLYWYRQAAGRGLQLLFYSVGIGQISSEVPQNLSASRPQDRQFILSSKKLLLSDSGFYLCAWSVLTLNTGELFFGEGSRLTVL.

CDR3 loop: CASSHTRDYYEQYF. CDR3 bases: TGTGCCAGCAGCCATACCAGGGATTACTACGAGCAGTACTTC. This chain joins TRBV3-1 (or the pseudogene TRBV3-2) and TRBJ2-7, with D tentatively TRBD1 (5 bases). V shed 3 bases and J shed 3 bases, with 12 bases lying between them. Germline V gives CDR1 LGHDT, CDR2 YNNKEL (reference sequence). The CDR3 extends over 14 amino acids.

The gene calls are TRBV28 and TRBJ1-5; 7 bases match TRBD1. The CDR3 spans 13 residues. From germline, CDR1 is MDHEN and CDR2 SYDVKM. The junction had 4 bases not matched to a gene; V was cut back by 4 bases and J by 7 bases. CDR3 bases: TGTGCCAGCAGTTCCGACAGGGTACAGCCCCAGCATTTT. This translates into CASSSDRVQPQHF.

This clone was seen only once. This chain connects TRBV5-1 to TRBJ1-4, with D possibly matching TRBD1 (5 bases). The V end lost 4 bases, the J end lost 6 bases, and 13 bases lay between the germline ends. The CDR3 is 14 amino acids. Germline V gives CDR1 SGHRS, CDR2 YFSETQ. CDR3 sequence: CASSRDRLDEKLFF. The DNA for the CDR3 is TGCGCCAGCAGCCGGGACCGGCTAGATGAAAAACTGTTTTTT.

The chain recombines TRBV3-1 (or the pseudogene TRBV3-2) with TRBJ1-6; the D is unclear. This CDR3 contains 12 residues. The V gene's germline CDR1 is LGHDT and CDR2 YNNKEL (reference sequence). The germline V and J ends were trimmed by 1 base and 10 bases, with 5 bases remaining between them. In DNA form, the CDR3 reads TGTGCCAGCAGCCAAGGAGTATCACCCCTCCACTTT. The encoded protein is CASSQGVSPLHF.

This clone occurred once. The chain employs TRBV5-4 and TRBJ2-7, with D possibly matching TRBD2 (5 bases). Germline V gives CDR1 SGHNT, CDR2 YYREEE (reference sequence). V shed 0 bases and J shed 5 bases, with 6 bases lying between them. The CDR3 contains 12 residues. The DNA for the CDR3 is TGTGCCAGCAGCTTGGCCGGGAACGAGCAGTACTTC. Protein sequence: CASSLAGNEQYF.

The rearrangement joins TRBV19 to TRBJ1-1, with no clear D. The CDR3 is made up of 12 amino acids. The germline V gene encodes CDR1 LNHDA and CDR2 SQIVND (reference sequence). V shed 0 bases and J shed 5 bases, with 4 bases lying between them. The CDR3 loop is CASSIDSTEAFF. The CDR3 DNA reads as TGTGCCAGTAGTATAGATTCGACTGAAGCTTTCTTT.

Written as DNA, the CDR3 is TGTGCCAGCAGCGTTGGACAGGAGAATAATTCACCCCTCCACTTT. It specifies CASSVGQENNSPLHF. The genes are TRBV9 and TRBJ1-6; 7 bases match TRBD1. The germline gives CDR1 SGDLS, CDR2 YYNGEE. The ends lost 2 bases at V and 5 bases at J; junction bases unmatched: 4. This CDR3 comprises 15 residues.

This clone was seen only once. The chain combines TRBV6-6 with TRBJ2-5; 10 nucleotides line up with TRBD2. V dropped 6 bases and J dropped 4; count of bases not matched to a gene: 11. The CDR3 contains 16 residues. Germline assignment: CDR1 MNHNY and CDR2 SVGAGI (reference sequence). The CDR3 region is CASRSSERGGSETQYF. As DNA, the CDR3 is TGTGCCAGCAGGTCCTCGGAGCGGGGGGGCTCAGAGACCCAGTACTTC.

The V gene is TRBV7-6, the J gene TRBJ2-7; a weak D match, TRBD1 (6 bases). CDR1 is SGHVS, CDR2 FNYEAQ, per germline. The germline V and J ends were trimmed by 0 bases and 4 bases, with 7 bases remaining between them. CDR3 length: 13 amino acids. CDR3 residues: CASSLATGYEQYF. DNA of the CDR3: TGTGCCAGCAGCTTAGCGACAGGTTACGAGCAGTACTTC.

This clone appeared a single time. The chain employs TRBV5-6 and TRBJ1-1; 10 bases are shared with TRBD1. The J segment lost 7 bases and the V segment lost 3 bases, leaving 9 bases of the junction unmatched. The CDR3 is 15 amino acids. Germline V gene lookup returns CDR1 SGHDT and CDR2 YYEEEE. Here the CDR3 DNA reads TGTGCCAGCAGCTCGAGACAGGGGGCCTCCTTTGAAGCTTTCTTT. It specifies CASSSRQGASFEAFF.